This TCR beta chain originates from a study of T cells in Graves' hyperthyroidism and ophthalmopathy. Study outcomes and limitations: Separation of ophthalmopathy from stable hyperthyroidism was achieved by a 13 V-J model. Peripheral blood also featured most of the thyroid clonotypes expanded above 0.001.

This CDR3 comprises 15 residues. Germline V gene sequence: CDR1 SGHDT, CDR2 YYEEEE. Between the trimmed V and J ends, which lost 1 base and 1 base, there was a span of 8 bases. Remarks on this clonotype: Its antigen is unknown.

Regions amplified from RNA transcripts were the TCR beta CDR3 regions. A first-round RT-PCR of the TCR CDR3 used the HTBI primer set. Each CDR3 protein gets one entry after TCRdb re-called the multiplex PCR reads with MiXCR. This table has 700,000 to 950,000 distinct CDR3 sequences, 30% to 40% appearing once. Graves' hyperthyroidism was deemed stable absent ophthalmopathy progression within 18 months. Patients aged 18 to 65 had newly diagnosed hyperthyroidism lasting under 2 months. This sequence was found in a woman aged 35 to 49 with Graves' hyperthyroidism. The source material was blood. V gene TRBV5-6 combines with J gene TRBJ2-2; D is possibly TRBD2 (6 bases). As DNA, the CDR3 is TGTGCCAGCAGCTTGTTGGGGGGGAACACCGGGGAGCTGTTTTTT. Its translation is CASSLLGGNTGELFF.